The T cell receptor (beta chain) described here comes from a study of cytomegalovirus exposure and HLA in healthy donors. Study results and limitations: As was reported, the classifier diagnosed cytomegalovirus status with high specificity and sensitivity.

A multiplex PCR was run with 60 Vbeta primers and 13 Jbeta primers. The protocol was immunoSEQ multiplex PCR, while the TCRdb copy is restricted to in-frame clones and leaves out a portion. This sample has about 55,000 clones, with around 82% found just once. The CDR3 has 18 residues. J lost 3 bases, V lost 1 base, and 9 bases had no gene match. CDR1 is SGHRS and CDR2 is YFSETQ in the germline V gene. A note on this clone: Its antigen is currently unknown.

Source material: PBMCs. V and J are TRBV5-1 and TRBJ2-1; the match to TRBD2 covers 11 bases. This sequence was found in a female donor in good health and CMV-seronegative. CDR3 in amino acids: CASSLYLAGGQLYNEQFF. CDR3 bases: TGCGCCAGCAGCTTGTATCTAGCGGGGGGTCAACTCTACAATGAGCAGTTCTTC.